Listed below are T cell receptor beta chains from one sample, sequenced in a study of cytomegalovirus exposure and HLA in healthy donors. The data were produced by immunoSEQ multiplex PCR, yet TCRdb's version contains in-frame clones alone and is incomplete. The sample contains 120,000 or so clones, approximately 78% of which appear only once. Input material: PBMCs. Receptors were obtained from a man in his forties or fifties in good health and CMV-seronegative. Both conserved end residues are part of each CDR3. D genes are given only for firm matches. For some rows the clone size is stated as once, few or many, or as a class when expanded; others skip it.

TRBJ2-5 | . | . | TRBV18 | TGTGCCAGCTCTCGGGGCGGACAGCAAGAGACCCAGTACTTC | CASSRGGQQETQYF
TRBJ2-7 | few | TRBD2 | TRBV27 | TGTGCCAGCAGTTTATCCCACCGGGGGGGCGAGCAGTACTTC | CASSLSHRGGEQYF
TRBJ2-1 | few | TRBD2 | TRBV27 | TGTGCCAGCAGTCTTGGACTAGCGGCGGGTGAGCAGTTCTTC | CASSLGLAAGEQFF
TRBJ1-5 | . | . | TRBV29-1 | TGCAGCGCCCTTGAGGGCAATCAGCCCCAGCATTTT | CSALEGNQPQHF
TRBJ1-1 | . | . | TRBV6-5 | TGTGCCAGCAGGGAGGGTGAGAGGGGCACTGAAGCTTTCTTT | CASREGERGTEAFF
TRBJ1-2 | . | TRBD1 | TRBV11-2 | TGTGCCAGCAGCCCGGGACAGGGATTCGGCTACACCTTC | CASSPGQGFGYTF
TRBJ2-1 | . | . | TRBV29-1 | TGCAGCGTTGAAGGAGGAACAGGGCCCTCCTACAATGAGCAGTTCTTC | CSVEGGTGPSYNEQFF
TRBJ1-2 | . | TRBD1 | TRBV30 | TGTGCCTGGGGTAGGGGGCTCGACTATGGCTACACCTTC | CAWGRGLDYGYTF
TRBJ1-5 | . | . | TRBV5-6 | TGTGCCAGCAGCTTGGCGCCTACAGGGACCGGTGGAAATCAGCCCCAGCATTTT | CASSLAPTGTGGNQPQHF
TRBJ1-2 | . | . | TRBV21-1 | TGTGCCAGCAGCAGGGGCAGGGTATCGTATGGCTACACCTTC | CASSRGRVSYGYTF
TRBJ1-4 | . | TRBD1 | TRBV5-1 | TGCGCCAGCAGCCCGACAGGGAAACCTAATGAAAAACTGTTTTTT | CASSPTGKPNEKLFF
TRBJ1-4 | few | . | TRBV5-6 | TGTGCCAGCAGCTTGATTGGGCAGGGAAATGAAAAACTGTTTTTT | CASSLIGQGNEKLFF
TRBJ1-1 | medium-sized | . | TRBV19 | TGTGCCAGTAGTTCACAGGCGAACACTGAAGCTTTCTTT | CASSSQANTEAFF
TRBJ2-2 | . | TRBD2 | TRBV7-2 | TGTGCCAGCAGCTTAACTAGCGGGAGCTTCGGGGAGCTGTTTTTT | CASSLTSGSFGELFF
TRBJ2-7 | . | TRBD1 | TRBV2 | TGTGCCAGCAGGGACAGGGGCTACGAGCAGTACTTC | CASRDRGYEQYF
TRBJ1-1 | . | . | TRBV5-1 | TGCGCCAGCAGCCTCCAGGGGCAATTCACTGAAGCTTTCTTT | CASSLQGQFTEAFF
TRBJ1-5 | . | TRBD1 | TRBV29-1 | TGCAGCGTAGGGGACAGTTATAGCAATCAGCCCCAGCATTTT | CSVGDSYSNQPQHF
TRBJ2-1 | few | . | TRBV13 | TGTGCCAGCAGCTCCGTTACTTCGGAGTACAATGAGCAGTTCTTC | CASSSVTSEYNEQFF
TRBJ1-4 | . | . | TRBV27 | TGTGCCAGCGGCCCAAGAGAAAAACTGTTTTTT | CASGPREKLFF
TRBJ2-3 | . | . | TRBV18 | TGTGCCAGCTCACCTTACCGGAGCACAGATACGCAGTATTTT | CASSPYRSTDTQYF
TRBJ1-3 | . | . | TRBV28 | TGTGCCAGCAGTGCAAACAGGGCCCGCTCTGGAAACACCATATATTTT | CASSANRARSGNTIYF
TRBJ2-2 | . | TRBD2 | TRBV18 | TGTGCCAGCTCACCACGACGCGGGGGGCTCCCGAACACCGGGGAGCTGTTTTTT | CASSPRRGGLPNTGELFF